The 19 T cell receptor beta chains in this list originate from one sample, sequenced in a study of blood T cell repertoires in COVID-19. Using immunoSEQ multiplex PCR, the repertoire was profiled, and TCRdb retains in-frame clones only, with some absent. The sample lists about 280,000 clones, approximately 83% occurring once. What was sequenced was peripheral blood. Receptors originate from a woman aged 65 to 85 with acute or convalescent COVID-19.

The chain uses TRBV19 and TRBJ2-1, with D perhaps TRBD1 (5 bases). The CDR3 loop spans 12 amino acids. V shed 4 bases and J shed 7 bases, with 8 bases lying between them. Germline V gene data show CDR1 as LNHDA and CDR2 as SQIVND (reference sequence). CDR3 DNA sequence: TGTGCCAGTAGTAGTAAGGGGAATGAGCAGTTCTTC. It yields the protein CASSSKGNEQFF.

This clone appeared a single time. The V and J genes are TRBV7-8 and TRBJ1-1; a possible D gene is TRBD1 (6 bases). The CDR3 has 14 residues. The germline V gene encodes CDR1 SGHVS and CDR2 FQNEAQ. The V gene lost 3 bases and the J gene lost 5 bases, with 13 bases spanning the gap. For the CDR3, the DNA is TGTGCCAGCAGCTTGGGCAGGGGAGTGACTGAAGCTTTCTTT. Its translation: CASSLGRGVTEAFF.

This clone appeared a single time. The V gene is TRBV10-3, the J gene TRBJ2-5; perhaps TRBD2 as D (5 bases). The V gene's germline CDR1 is ENHRY and CDR2 SYGVKD. The CDR3 has 14 amino acids. V was pared by 3 bases and J by 1 base, with 9 bases between. The CDR3 sequence: CAISDMGVQETQYF. DNA of the CDR3: TGTGCCATCAGTGATATGGGAGTCCAAGAGACCCAGTACTTC.

The V call is TRBV9, the J call TRBJ2-1, with D possibly TRBD1 on 6 matching bases. The CDR3 extends over 12 amino acids. Deletions cut 3 bases from V and 11 bases from J, with 12 bases between. Germline V gene data show CDR1 as SGDLS and CDR2 as YYNGEE. The CDR3 DNA follows: TGTGCCAGCAGCGCTCAGACAGGCCAGCAGTTCTTC. Protein sequence: CASSAQTGQQFF.

This CDR3 is CASSRDSYGYTF. DNA for the CDR3: TGTGCCAGCAGCCGGGACAGCTATGGCTACACCTTC. The rearrangement uses TRBV4-2 and TRBJ1-2; 7 positions agree with TRBD1. From germline, CDR1 is LGHNA and CDR2 YNFKEQ. The CDR3 is made up of 12 amino acids. Germline trimming cut 4 bases from V and 4 bases from J; bases unmatched to any gene: 0.

CDR3 nucleotides: TGTGCCAGCAGTGGCGAGGATCAAAACATTCAGTACTTC. It encodes CASSGEDQNIQYF. This chain uses TRBV2 with TRBJ2-4, with D hard to call. V was cut by 4 bases and J by 5 bases, with 9 bases left in between. Germline CDR1 SNHLY, CDR2 FYNNEI. The CDR3 extends over 13 amino acids.

This rearrangement joins TRBV3-1 (or the pseudogene TRBV3-2) to TRBJ1-1; D is unclear. V was cut by 1 base and J by 1 base, with 7 bases left in between. The CDR3 sequence is 14 residues long. Germline V CDR1 and CDR2: LGHDT, YNNKEL (reference sequence). Here the CDR3 DNA reads TGTGCCAGCAGCCAAGTGGAGGGGAACACTGAAGCTTTCTTT. Amino acid sequence: CASSQVEGNTEAFF.

Of note for this clone: The sample carries other DNA sequences with the same CDR3. V usage is TRBV11-2 and J usage is TRBJ2-7; D remains unclear. V lost 1 base, J lost 7 bases, and 8 bases lay in between. This CDR3 is 12 amino acids long. The V gene's germline CDR1 is SGHAT and CDR2 FQNNGV. The chain's CDR3 is CASSLGPREQYF. The CDR3 bases are TGTGCCAGCAGCTTAGGACCCAGGGAGCAGTACTTC.

This chain uses TRBV13 with TRBJ1-4; D not resolved. Per the germline V gene, CDR1 is PRHDT and CDR2 is FYEKMQ (reference sequence). The CDR3 is made up of 14 amino acids. V was clipped by 1 base and J by 4 bases, with 7 bases between them. The DNA for the CDR3 is TGTGCCAGCAGCTTAGCGAGAGGTAATGAAAAACTGTTTTTT. The encoded protein is CASSLARGNEKLFF.

The V call is TRBV2, the J call TRBJ2-7; TRBD2 matches at 12 bases. After removal of 8 bases from V and 6 bases from J, the junction contained 5 bases not matched to a gene. Germline loops: CDR1 SNHLY, CDR2 FYNNEI. The CDR3 is made up of 13 amino acids. The CDR3 DNA sequence: TGTGCCAGCGGAACTAGCGGGGGGTTCGAGCAGTACTTC. It is translated as CASGTSGGFEQYF.

The chain joins TRBV5-1 to TRBJ2-3, with 10 positions matching TRBD2. Germline V gene data show CDR1 as SGHRS and CDR2 as YFSETQ. This CDR3 is built from 15 residues. V dropped 2 bases and J dropped 4; count of bases not matched to a gene: 4. The CDR3 loop reads CASSFLAGAADTQYF. The CDR3 DNA reads TGCGCCAGCAGCTTTCTAGCGGGGGCTGCAGATACGCAGTATTTT.

J is TRBJ1-1 and V is TRBV7-9; D is undetermined. From germline, CDR1 is SEHNR and CDR2 FQNEAQ (reference sequence). The ends were cut back, 1 base at V and 6 bases at J, with 12 bases in the middle. The CDR3 loop spans 14 amino acids. The DNA of the CDR3 is TGTGCCAGCAGCTTAGTGGAGGGCTGGTCTGAAGCTTTCTTT. The encoded protein is CASSLVEGWSEAFF.

This sequence joins TRBV23-1 and TRBJ2-7; unclear D gene. TRBV23-1 has ORF status, its function being uncertain. Trimming removed 0 bases at V and 7 bases at J, with 4 bases between. The CDR3 covers 11 residues. The CDR3 coding sequence is TGCGCCAGCAGTCAATCAGAGGAGCAGTACTTC. It is translated as CASSQSEEQYF.

The J gene is TRBJ2-3, the V gene TRBV12-3 or TRBV12-4; 7 nucleotides agree with TRBD1. CDR3 length: 12 residues. V was pared by 5 bases and J by 9 bases, with 5 bases of the junction left unmatched. The CDR3 nucleotides are TGTGCCAGCAGTACAGGGGCCCGAACGCAGTATTTT. This sequence encodes CASSTGARTQYF.

The CDR3, as DNA: TGTGCCAGCTCACCACTCGTAGAGCAGCCCCAGCATTTT. Its protein is CASSPLVEQPQHF. The chain is built from TRBV18 and TRBJ1-5; D gene uncertain. This CDR3 contains 13 residues. The V end was cut by 1 base, the J end by 7 bases, with 8 bases between. The germline V gene encodes CDR1 KGHSH and CDR2 LQKENI.

In nucleotides, the CDR3 is TGTGCCAGCAGTGAAGAGGGGAAAGCTTTCTTT. Translated: CASSEEGKAFF. This chain connects TRBV2 to TRBJ1-1; possibly TRBD1 for D (5 bases). From germline, CDR1 is SNHLY and CDR2 FYNNEI. The V end was cut by 1 base, the J end by 9 bases, with 6 bases between. The CDR3 runs to 11 residues.

The DNA of the CDR3 is TGTGCCAGCAGCGTATCGGGACAGGGGAACACTGAAGCTTTCTTT. It specifies CASSVSGQGNTEAFF. The rearrangement links TRBV9 to TRBJ1-1; 9 bases agree with TRBD1. V shed 1 base and J 1 base; nucleotides not matched to a gene: 2. The V gene's germline CDR1 is SGDLS and CDR2 YYNGEE. The CDR3 loop spans 15 amino acids.

This clone was counted between two and nine times. V usage is TRBV2 and J usage is TRBJ1-5; 7 bases line up with TRBD1. The CDR3 runs 14 residues. The trim removed 6 bases at V and 4 bases at J, leaving 6 bases unmatched. From germline, CDR1 is SNHLY and CDR2 FYNNEI. DNA for the CDR3: TGTGCCAGCAGCCCGGACAGGCTTAATCAGCCCCAGCATTTT. This codes for CASSPDRLNQPQHF.

In nucleotides, the CDR3 is TGTGCCAGCAGCGAGGGACTAGCGGCCTCGCAGCGGTTCTTC. This sequence encodes CASSEGLAASQRFF. The chain couples TRBV7-3 to TRBJ2-1; 11 nucleotides align to TRBD2. V lost 5 bases and J lost 15; bases outside the gene matches: 12. Germline V lookup: CDR1 SGHTA, CDR2 FQGTGA. The CDR3 is 14 amino acids.